A single sample gave rise to the 30 T cell receptor beta chains below, sequenced in a study of memory CD4+ T cells and cytomegalovirus serostatus. Libraries were prepared by immunoSEQ multiplex PCR; TCRdb keeps only in-frame clonotypes and omits some of them. The sample consists of tens of thousands of clones, roughly 80% of them appearing once. The sort gate was single viable CD3+CD4+CD8-CD45RO+ cells for memory CD4+ T cells. The sample taken for sequencing was memory CD4+ T cells from blood. The receptors come from an adult in good health and CMV-seronegative.

The chain is built from TRBV27 and TRBJ2-5, with D tentatively TRBD2 (7 bases). Between the trimmed V and J ends, which lost 5 bases and 5 bases, there was a span of 18 bases. Germline CDR1 and CDR2: MNHEY and SMNVEV (reference sequence). The CDR3 runs 15 residues. CDR3 amino acids: CASSRTGGAGETQYF. In DNA form, the CDR3 reads TGTGCCAGCAGTCGAACGGGGGGCGCGGGGGAGACCCAGTACTTC.

The V and J genes are TRBV15 and TRBJ2-7; TRBD1 agrees at 8 bases. CDR3 length: 16 residues. The V gene end was trimmed by 0 bases and the J gene end by 0 bases; junction bases not matched to a gene: 4. Germline assignment: CDR1 LNHNV and CDR2 YYDKDF (reference sequence). CDR3 in DNA: TGTGCCACCAGCAGAGACCCACAGGGGGTCTCCTACGAGCAGTACTTC. It translates to CATSRDPQGVSYEQYF.

The rearrangement links TRBV5-4 to TRBJ2-3; D is perhaps TRBD1 (5 bases). Germline loops: CDR1 SGHNT, CDR2 YYREEE (reference sequence). The CDR3 totals 13 residues. Trimming shortened V by 6 bases and J by 2 bases, and 10 bases separated the two germline ends. This CDR3 is CASTRQTTDTQYF. The CDR3, as DNA: TGTGCCAGCACCAGACAGACCACAGATACGCAGTATTTT.

This clone was observed a single time. V usage is TRBV27 and J usage is TRBJ2-6; D gene ambiguous. Per the germline V gene, CDR1 is MNHEY and CDR2 is SMNVEV (reference sequence). The CDR3 is made up of 14 amino acids. The V and J ends lost 1 base and 2 bases respectively, with 3 bases between them. The CDR3 reads CASSLYAGANVLTF. The CDR3 nucleotides are TGTGCCAGCAGTTTATATGCTGGGGCCAACGTCCTGACTTTC.

The chain combines TRBV15 with TRBJ2-7; TRBD1 matches 7 bases. V shed 1 base, J shed 4 bases, and the junction held 10 bases outside the gene matches. Germline CDR1 LNHNV, CDR2 YYDKDF (reference sequence). This CDR3 spans 16 amino acids. In nucleotides, the CDR3 is TGTGCCACCAGCAGAGGAACAGGGGCCACCCTATACGAGCAGTACTTC. It is translated as CATSRGTGATLYEQYF.

The rearrangement joins TRBV2 to TRBJ1-2, with 10 bases lining up with TRBD1. The V gene's germline CDR1 is SNHLY and CDR2 FYNNEI. The CDR3 has 12 amino acids. Trimming cost V 4 bases and J 8 bases; bases outside gene matches: 1. For the CDR3, the DNA is TGTGCCAGCAGTGGGGACAGGGGAGGCTACACCTTC. Its protein product is CASSGDRGGYTF.

J is TRBJ2-1 and V is TRBV4-1; TRBD2 agrees at 8 bases. Germline loops: CDR1 MGHRA, CDR2 YSYEKL. V trimming: 4 bases; J trimming: 9 bases; junction bases outside the gene matches: 8. This CDR3 region has 14 residues. The CDR3 is CASSLGPGGGEQFF. CDR3 bases: TGCGCCAGCAGCCTGGGTCCCGGGGGGGGTGAGCAGTTCTTC.

This rearrangement joins TRBV28 to TRBJ1-5; D perhaps matches TRBD1 (5 bases). The V and J ends lost 5 bases and 4 bases respectively, with 18 bases between them. The CDR3 has 16 residues. Per the germline V gene, CDR1 is MDHEN and CDR2 is SYDVKM. The CDR3 spells CASSTRGGLGNQPQHF. For the CDR3, the DNA is TGTGCCAGCAGTACCCGTGGGGGGTTGGGGAATCAGCCCCAGCATTTT.

The chain has TRBV2 and TRBJ2-5, with D perhaps TRBD1 (6 bases). From germline, CDR1 is SNHLY and CDR2 FYNNEI. Trimming shortened V by 6 bases and J by 2 bases, and 13 bases separated the two germline ends. The CDR3 consists of 14 residues. The CDR3 loop reads CASRAPTGQETQYF. CDR3 in DNA: TGTGCCAGCAGAGCCCCGACAGGACAAGAGACCCAGTACTTC.

The chain is built from TRBV5-1 and TRBJ2-6; possible D gene TRBD2, 6 bases. Trimming stripped 2 bases from V and 0 bases from J, with 12 bases between. Germline V CDR1 and CDR2: SGHRS, YFSETQ. The CDR3 consists of 17 residues. CDR3 loop: CASSFREQSSGANVLTF. The CDR3 bases are TGCGCCAGCAGCTTTCGGGAGCAGAGCTCTGGGGCCAACGTCCTGACTTTC.

The rearrangement links TRBV11-2 to TRBJ2-4; D remains ambiguous. The CDR3 sequence is 16 residues long. Trimming shortened V by 5 bases and J by 0 bases, and 14 bases separated the two germline ends. Looked up from germline, CDR1 is SGHAT and CDR2 is FQNNGV. The DNA for the CDR3 is TGTGCCAGCAGCCGTACGGACGGAGTAGCCAAAAACATTCAGTACTTC. Translation gives CASSRTDGVAKNIQYF.

This clone was detected only a few times. The chain carries TRBV5-6 and TRBJ2-7; 9 nucleotides align to TRBD1. CDR1 is SGHDT and CDR2 is YYEEEE in the germline V gene. The J segment lost 6 bases and the V segment lost 4 bases, leaving 17 bases of the junction unmatched. The CDR3 totals 17 residues. The CDR3 loop reads CASSPEGTGLGVLEQYF. The CDR3 coding sequence is TGTGCCAGCAGCCCCGAAGGGACAGGGCTAGGGGTACTCGAGCAGTACTTC.

The sample holds a few counts of this clone. The CDR3 nucleotides read TGTGCCAGCACCTCCTGGCTAGCGGGCCCCAGCTCCTACAATGAGCAGTTCTTC. This gives the protein CASTSWLAGPSSYNEQFF. This sequence joins TRBV6-7 and TRBJ2-1; TRBD2 agrees at 8 bases. TRBV6-7 is sorted into the ORF group, with uncertain function. The CDR3 has 18 amino acids. V lost 7 bases to trimming and J lost 0 bases; unmatched junction nucleotides: 14.

The chain carries TRBV7-8 and TRBJ1-2; unclear D gene. V was pared by 1 base and J by 0 bases, with 9 bases between. The CDR3 runs to 15 residues. Germline CDR1 is SGHVS and CDR2 is FQNEAQ. The CDR3 DNA reads as TGTGCCAGCAGCTTAGAACCGTTAGCTAACTATGGCTACACCTTC. Translation: CASSLEPLANYGYTF.

This chain links TRBV7-2 with TRBJ2-1, with D possibly matching TRBD2 (5 bases). The ends were cut back, 6 bases at V and 2 bases at J, with 8 bases in the middle. Germline V gene sequence: CDR1 SGHTA, CDR2 FQGNSA. The CDR3 covers 13 residues. The CDR3: CASSREAYNEQFF. The CDR3 nucleotides read TGTGCCAGCAGTCGGGAAGCCTACAATGAGCAGTTCTTC.

The chain couples TRBV2 to TRBJ2-3; D not certain. Germline-derived CDR1 and CDR2 are SNHLY and FYNNEI. The ends were cut back, 2 bases at V and 6 bases at J, with 6 bases in the middle. The CDR3 runs to 12 residues. The CDR3 DNA follows: TGTGCCAGCAGTGAACGCAGGGATACGCAGTATTTT. This encodes CASSERRDTQYF. The full variable domain, in which reference TRBV2 and TRBJ2-3 provide the parts outside the CDR3, is EPEVTQTPSHQVTQMGQEVILRCVPISNHLYFYWYRQILGQKVEFLVSFYNNEISEKSEIFDDQFSVERPDGSNFTLKIRSTKLEDSAMYFCASSERRDTQYFGPGTRLTVL.

The chain uses TRBV2 and TRBJ2-5, with 7 bases matching TRBD1. Germline V gene lookup returns CDR1 SNHLY and CDR2 FYNNEI. The CDR3 contains 16 residues. The trim removed 5 bases at V and 5 bases at J, leaving 14 bases unmatched. The CDR3 reads CASSPRPGGGGETQYF. The CDR3 DNA reads TGTGCCAGCAGTCCTAGACCAGGGGGTGGGGGTGAGACCCAGTACTTC.

V is TRBV15 and J is TRBJ1-3, with no clear D. V was cut by 0 bases and J by 2 bases, with 8 bases left in between. The CDR3 is 15 amino acids. The germline V gene has CDR1 LNHNV and CDR2 YYDKDF (reference sequence). The CDR3: CATSRDWGTGNTIYF. DNA of the CDR3: TGTGCCACCAGCAGAGATTGGGGAACTGGAAACACCATATATTTT.

J is TRBJ1-3 and V is TRBV4-1; D is unclear. V lost 1 base, J lost 0 bases, and 13 bases lay in between. CDR3 size: 17 residues. Looked up from germline, CDR1 is MGHRA and CDR2 is YSYEKL. The CDR3 sequence: CASSQGIPGSSGNTIYF. CDR3 DNA sequence: TGCGCCAGCAGCCAAGGCATCCCGGGGAGCTCTGGAAACACCATATATTTT.

For the CDR3, the DNA is TGTGCCAGCAGCCCCACAAACAATGAGCAGTTCTTC. It encodes CASSPTNNEQFF. This chain uses TRBV11-3 with TRBJ2-1; D is ambiguous. The germline V gene has CDR1 SGHNT and CDR2 YENEEA. The CDR3 spans 12 residues. V was pared by 5 bases and J by 5 bases, with 7 bases between. Combining the CDR3 with reference TRBV11-3 and TRBJ2-1 gives the whole variable domain EAGVVQSPRYKIIEKKQPVAFWCNPISGHNTLYWYLQNLGQGPELLIRYENEEAVDDSQLPKDRFSAERLKGVDSTLKIQPAELGDSAVYLCASSPTNNEQFFGPGTRLTVL.

This clone was counted only a few times. This rearrangement joins TRBV15 to TRBJ2-7; tentatively, D is TRBD1 (8 bases). V was trimmed by 1 base and J by 5 bases, leaving 21 bases between them. Per germline, CDR1 LNHNV and CDR2 YYDKDF (reference sequence). CDR3 size: 17 residues. The CDR3 reads CATSRGGTTGGRDEQYF. The CDR3 nucleotides read TGTGCCACCAGCAGAGGGGGGACTACAGGGGGTAGGGACGAGCAGTACTTC.

The gene calls are TRBV10-3 and TRBJ2-2; 13 bases map to TRBD2. The CDR3 runs to 19 residues. Looked up from germline, CDR1 is ENHRY and CDR2 is SYGVKD. With V trimmed by 0 bases and J by 2 bases, 6 bases remained unmatched. CDR3 in amino acids: CAISESLLAGGPNTGELFF. The CDR3 DNA reads as TGTGCCATCAGTGAGTCGCTACTAGCGGGAGGGCCAAACACCGGGGAGCTGTTTTTT.

The chain carries TRBV6-5 and TRBJ1-2; 7 bases match TRBD1. Germline loops: CDR1 MNHEY, CDR2 SVGAGI. The CDR3 sequence is 14 residues long. Germline trimming cut 5 bases from V and 7 bases from J; bases unmatched to any gene: 10. DNA of the CDR3: TGTGCCAGCAGTCATGACAGGGACGGGGTTGGCTACACCTTC. It specifies CASSHDRDGVGYTF.

The chain combines TRBV7-6 with TRBJ2-1; 7 bases are a match to TRBD1. The CDR3 is made up of 15 amino acids. From germline, CDR1 is SGHVS and CDR2 FNYEAQ. V lost 1 base to trimming and J lost 7 bases; unmatched junction nucleotides: 7. Written as DNA, the CDR3 is TGTGCCAGCAGCTTAGTGACAGGGACGGGGAATGAGCAGTTCTTC. Translation: CASSLVTGTGNEQFF.

The chain couples TRBV30 to TRBJ1-5; D call uncertain. Germline CDR1 reads GTSNPN; CDR2 reads SVGIG (reference sequence). With 5 bases removed from V and 1 base from J, the gap between germline ends came to 12 bases. The CDR3 is 14 amino acids. DNA of the CDR3: TGTGCCTGGGGGCCACTGGCAAGCAATCAGCCCCAGCATTTT. Translating it yields CAWGPLASNQPQHF.

This clone occurred a few times. V gene TRBV7-9 combines with J gene TRBJ2-2; D might be TRBD2 (5 bases). The CDR3 extends over 14 amino acids. The germline V gene has CDR1 SEHNR and CDR2 FQNEAQ (reference sequence). Trimming took off 3 bases at V and 5 bases at J, with 10 bases between the two ends. The CDR3 loop reads CASSFGRDTGELFF. The CDR3 DNA follows: TGTGCCAGCAGCTTCGGTCGGGATACCGGGGAGCTGTTTTTT.

The genes are TRBV28 and TRBJ2-2, with 9 bases aligning to TRBD2. This CDR3 spans 15 amino acids. The germline V gene encodes CDR1 MDHEN and CDR2 SYDVKM. J was trimmed by 5 bases and V by 6 bases; bases with no gene match: 7. The CDR3 DNA follows: TGTGCCAGCAGGCGGGGGGGGATGAGTACCGGGGAGCTGTTTTTT. Encoded protein: CASRRGGMSTGELFF.

J is TRBJ2-2 and V is TRBV4-1; D possibly matches TRBD1 or TRBD2 (5 bases each). The CDR3 sequence is 15 residues long. CDR1 and CDR2 (germline): MGHRA, YSYEKL. Between the trimmed V and J ends, which lost 4 bases and 2 bases, there was a span of 11 bases. Written as DNA, the CDR3 is TGCGCCAGCAGCCCAATGGGACCAAACACCGGGGAGCTGTTTTTT. The encoded protein is CASSPMGPNTGELFF.

The chain uses TRBV2 and TRBJ1-3; D unresolved. The V end lost 5 bases, the J end lost 4 bases, and 18 bases lay between the germline ends. The CDR3 loop spans 16 amino acids. Germline V gene sequence: CDR1 SNHLY, CDR2 FYNNEI. CDR3 DNA: TGTGCCAGCAGTCCGTTGATGACTGGGAGAGGAAACACCATATATTTT. Translation: CASSPLMTGRGNTIYF.

The V and J genes are TRBV30 and TRBJ2-1; 11 bases fit TRBD2. Looked up from germline, CDR1 is GTSNPN and CDR2 is SVGIG (reference sequence). The J segment lost 10 bases and the V segment lost 0 bases, leaving 5 bases of the junction unmatched. The CDR3 has 14 amino acids. CDR3: CAWSVSLAGGEQFF. The CDR3 DNA reads as TGTGCCTGGAGTGTCTCTCTAGCGGGAGGCGAGCAGTTCTTC.